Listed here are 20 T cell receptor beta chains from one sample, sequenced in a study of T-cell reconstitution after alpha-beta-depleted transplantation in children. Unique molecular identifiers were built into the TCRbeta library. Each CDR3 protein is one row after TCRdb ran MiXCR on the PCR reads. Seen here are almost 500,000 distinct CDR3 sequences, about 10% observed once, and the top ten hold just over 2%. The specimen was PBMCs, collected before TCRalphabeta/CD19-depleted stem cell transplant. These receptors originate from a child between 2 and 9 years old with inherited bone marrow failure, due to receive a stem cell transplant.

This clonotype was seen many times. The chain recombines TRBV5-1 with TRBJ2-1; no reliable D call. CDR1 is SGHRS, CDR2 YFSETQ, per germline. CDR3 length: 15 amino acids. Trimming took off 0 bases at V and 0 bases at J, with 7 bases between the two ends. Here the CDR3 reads CASSLERSSYNEQFF. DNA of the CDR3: TGCGCCAGCAGCTTGGAAAGGAGCTCCTACAATGAGCAGTTCTTC.

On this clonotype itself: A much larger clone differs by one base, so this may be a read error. CDR3 residues: CSVENREGTDTQYF. The CDR3 DNA follows: TGCAGCGTTGAAAACAGGGAGGGAACAGATACGCAGTATTTT. The rearrangement links TRBV29-1 to TRBJ2-3; weak D call: TRBD2 (7 bases). CDR1 and CDR2 from the germline V gene are SQVTM and ANQGSEA. This CDR3 has 14 amino acids. V shed 2 bases and J shed 3 bases, with 12 bases lying between them.

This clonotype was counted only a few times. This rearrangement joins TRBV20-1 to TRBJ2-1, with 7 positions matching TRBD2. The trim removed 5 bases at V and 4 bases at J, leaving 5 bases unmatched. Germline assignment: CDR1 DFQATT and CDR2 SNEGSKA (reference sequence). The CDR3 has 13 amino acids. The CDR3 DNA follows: TGCAGTGCTCCTTCCGGGGGGTACAATGAGCAGTTCTTC. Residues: CSAPSGGYNEQFF.

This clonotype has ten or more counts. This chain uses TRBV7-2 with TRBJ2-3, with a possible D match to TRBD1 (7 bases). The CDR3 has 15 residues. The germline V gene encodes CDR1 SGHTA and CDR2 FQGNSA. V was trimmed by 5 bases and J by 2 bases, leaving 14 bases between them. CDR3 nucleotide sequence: TGTGCCAGCAGCCCAGGGGGGATGTCCACAGATACGCAGTATTTT. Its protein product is CASSPGGMSTDTQYF. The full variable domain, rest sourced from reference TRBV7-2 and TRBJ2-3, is GAGVSQSPSNKVTEKGKDVELRCDPISGHTALYWYRQSLGQGLEFLIYFQGNSAPDKSGLPSDRFSAERTGGSVSTLTIQRTQQEDSAVYLCASSPGGMSTDTQYFGPGTRLTVL.

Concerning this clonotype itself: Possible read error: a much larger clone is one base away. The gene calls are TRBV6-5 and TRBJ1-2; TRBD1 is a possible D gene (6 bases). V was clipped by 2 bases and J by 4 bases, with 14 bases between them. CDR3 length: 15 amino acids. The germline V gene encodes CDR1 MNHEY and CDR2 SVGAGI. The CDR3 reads CASSYGGGDSYGYTF. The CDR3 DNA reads TGTGCCAGCAGTTACGGAGGGGGAGATAGCTATGGCTACACCTTC.

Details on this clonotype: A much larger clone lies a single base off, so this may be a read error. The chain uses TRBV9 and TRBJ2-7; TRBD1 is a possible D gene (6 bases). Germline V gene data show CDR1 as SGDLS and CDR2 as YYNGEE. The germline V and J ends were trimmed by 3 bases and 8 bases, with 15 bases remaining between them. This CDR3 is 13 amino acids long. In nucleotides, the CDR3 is TGTGCCAGCAGCGGAGGGGGACGAAACCAGCAGTACTTC. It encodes CASSGGGRNQQYF.

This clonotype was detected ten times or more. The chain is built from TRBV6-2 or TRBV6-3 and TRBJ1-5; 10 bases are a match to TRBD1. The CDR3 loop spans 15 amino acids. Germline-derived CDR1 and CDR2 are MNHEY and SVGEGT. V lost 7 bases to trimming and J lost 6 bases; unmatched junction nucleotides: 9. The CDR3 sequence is CASTFGDRGGQPQHF. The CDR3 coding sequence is TGTGCCAGCACCTTTGGGGACAGGGGCGGTCAGCCCCAGCATTTT.

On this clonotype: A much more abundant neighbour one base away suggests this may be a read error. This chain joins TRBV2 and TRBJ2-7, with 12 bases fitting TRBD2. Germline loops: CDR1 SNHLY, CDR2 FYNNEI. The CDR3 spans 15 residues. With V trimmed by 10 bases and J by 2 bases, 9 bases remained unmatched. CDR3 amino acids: CATRKLAGGPYEQYF. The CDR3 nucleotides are TGTGCCACCAGAAAACTAGCGGGAGGCCCCTACGAGCAGTACTTC.

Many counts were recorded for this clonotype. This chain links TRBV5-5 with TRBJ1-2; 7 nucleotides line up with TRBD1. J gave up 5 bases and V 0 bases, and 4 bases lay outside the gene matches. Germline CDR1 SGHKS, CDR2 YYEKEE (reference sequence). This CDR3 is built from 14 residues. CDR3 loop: CASSLATGEYGYTF. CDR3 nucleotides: TGTGCCAGCAGCTTGGCAACAGGGGAGTATGGCTACACCTTC.

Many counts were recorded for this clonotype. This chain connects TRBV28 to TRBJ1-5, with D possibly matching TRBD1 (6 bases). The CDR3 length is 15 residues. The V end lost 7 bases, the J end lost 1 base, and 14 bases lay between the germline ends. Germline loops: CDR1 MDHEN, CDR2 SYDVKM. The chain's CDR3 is CASNVRGMSNQPQHF. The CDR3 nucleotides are TGTGCCAGCAACGTCAGGGGCATGAGCAATCAGCCCCAGCATTTT.

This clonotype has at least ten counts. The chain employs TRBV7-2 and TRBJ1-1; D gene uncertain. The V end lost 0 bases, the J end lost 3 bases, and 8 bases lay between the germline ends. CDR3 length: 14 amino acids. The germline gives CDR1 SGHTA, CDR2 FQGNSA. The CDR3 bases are TGTGCCAGCAGCTTAGCACCCGGGGACACTGAAGCTTTCTTT. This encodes CASSLAPGDTEAFF.

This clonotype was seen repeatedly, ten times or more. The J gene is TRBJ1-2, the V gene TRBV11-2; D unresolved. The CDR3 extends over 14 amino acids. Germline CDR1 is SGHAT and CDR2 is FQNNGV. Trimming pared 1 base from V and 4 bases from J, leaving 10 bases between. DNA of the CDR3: TGTGCCAGCAGCTTAGGTCCACGGGGCTATGGCTACACCTTC. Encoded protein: CASSLGPRGYGYTF.

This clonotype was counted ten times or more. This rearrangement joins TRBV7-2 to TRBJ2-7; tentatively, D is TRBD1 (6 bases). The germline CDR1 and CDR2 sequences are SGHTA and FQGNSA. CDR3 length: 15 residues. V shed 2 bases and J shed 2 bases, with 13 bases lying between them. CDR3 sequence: CASSLSMAGAYEQYF. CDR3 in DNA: TGTGCCAGCAGCTTATCGATGGCAGGGGCCTACGAGCAGTACTTC.

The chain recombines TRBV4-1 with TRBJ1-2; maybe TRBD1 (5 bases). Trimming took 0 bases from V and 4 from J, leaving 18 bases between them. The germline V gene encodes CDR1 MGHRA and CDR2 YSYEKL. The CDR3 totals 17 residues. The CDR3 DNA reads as TGCGCCAGCAGCCAAGAAAGCGGGGCCGTATACCTCTATGGCTACACCTTC. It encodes CASSQESGAVYLYGYTF.

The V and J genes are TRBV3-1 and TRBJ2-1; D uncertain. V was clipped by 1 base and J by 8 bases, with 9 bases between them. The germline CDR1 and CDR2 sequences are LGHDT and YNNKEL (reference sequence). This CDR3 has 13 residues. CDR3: CASSQGWQHEQFF. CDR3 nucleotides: TGTGCCAGCAGCCAAGGTTGGCAGCATGAGCAGTTCTTC.

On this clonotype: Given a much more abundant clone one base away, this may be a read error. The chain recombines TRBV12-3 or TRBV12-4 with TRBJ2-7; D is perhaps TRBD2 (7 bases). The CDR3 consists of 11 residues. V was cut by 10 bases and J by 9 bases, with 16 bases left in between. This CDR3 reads CANSLGGGQYF. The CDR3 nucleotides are TGTGCCAACAGCCTGGGAGGGGGGCAGTACTTC.

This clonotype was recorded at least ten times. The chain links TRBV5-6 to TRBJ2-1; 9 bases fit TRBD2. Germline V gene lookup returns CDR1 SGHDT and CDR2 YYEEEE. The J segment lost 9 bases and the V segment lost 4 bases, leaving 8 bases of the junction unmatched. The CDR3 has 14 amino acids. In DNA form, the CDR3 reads TGTGCCAGCAGCCAAGTTTTAGCGGGAGTTGAGCAGTTCTTC. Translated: CASSQVLAGVEQFF.

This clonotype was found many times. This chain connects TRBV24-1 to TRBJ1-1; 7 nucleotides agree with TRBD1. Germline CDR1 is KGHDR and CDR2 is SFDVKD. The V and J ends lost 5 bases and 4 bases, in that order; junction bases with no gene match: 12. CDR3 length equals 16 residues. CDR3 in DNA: TGTGCCACCAGTGGGCCGACAGGGCCCGCGATCACTGAAGCTTTCTTT. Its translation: CATSGPTGPAITEAFF.

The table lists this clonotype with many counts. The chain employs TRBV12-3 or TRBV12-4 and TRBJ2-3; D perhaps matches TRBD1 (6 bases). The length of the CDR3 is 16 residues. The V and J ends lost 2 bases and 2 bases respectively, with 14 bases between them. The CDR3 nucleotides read TGTGCCAGCAGTTTATTTCTAGGGGGATCCACAGATACGCAGTATTTT. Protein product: CASSLFLGGSTDTQYF.

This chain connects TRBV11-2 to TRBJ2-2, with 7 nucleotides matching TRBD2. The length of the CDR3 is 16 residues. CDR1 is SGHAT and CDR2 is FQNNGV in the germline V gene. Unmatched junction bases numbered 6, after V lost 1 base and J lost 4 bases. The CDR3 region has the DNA TGTGCCAGCAGCTTAGCTGGGAGGGCCGGCACCGGGGAGCTGTTTTTT. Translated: CASSLAGRAGTGELFF.